The present entry profiles one T cell receptor (beta chain) with its context. Its matching antigen is unknown. Clones were sequenced by immunoSEQ multiplex PCR, and TCRdb holds only the in-frame ones, with some missing. The sample has 100,000 to 130,000 clones; 80% to 95% are singletons. CDR3 length: 13 residues. Germline-derived CDR1 and CDR2 are MNHEY and SMNVEV (reference sequence). The V segment lost 2 bases and the J segment 6 bases; nucleotides outside the gene matches: 2. These data come from a study of T cell responses to AZD1222 COVID-19 vaccine. Study conclusions and caveats: The donor group comprised mostly white British people and more females; the analysis possibly underestimated clonal diversity.

The chain is built from TRBV27 and TRBJ2-3; 7 bases align to TRBD1. Sequencing was performed on peripheral blood, taken 28 days after the second AZD1222 dose. The sequence was obtained from an adult who received the AZD1222 COVID-19 vaccine. The CDR3: CASSLDRADTQYF. The DNA for the CDR3 is TGTGCCAGCAGTTTAGACAGGGCGGATACGCAGTATTTT.